This T cell receptor beta chain was recovered during a study of T cells in Graves' hyperthyroidism and ophthalmopathy. This clonotype was picked up a small number of times. Researchers amplified the TCR beta CDR3 regions from RNA transcripts. The TCR CDR3 was amplified in a first-round RT-PCR using the HTBI primer set. TCRdb reprocessed the multiplex PCR reads with MiXCR, giving one entry per CDR3 protein. The data contain around 210,000 distinct CDR3 sequences, around 17% of them singletons. The clonotype originates from a woman aged 50 to 60 with Graves' hyperthyroidism. The sequencing sample was made of blood.

The CDR3 DNA reads TGTGCCAGCAGCTTAGATTCCAGCTTAAACTATGGCTACACCTTC. Translated: CASSLDSSLNYGYTF. The V gene is TRBV7-2, the J gene TRBJ1-2, with no clear D. The CDR3 runs 15 residues. V gave up 1 base and J gave up 2 bases, with 11 bases separating them. Germline V gene lookup returns CDR1 SGHTA and CDR2 FQGNSA.